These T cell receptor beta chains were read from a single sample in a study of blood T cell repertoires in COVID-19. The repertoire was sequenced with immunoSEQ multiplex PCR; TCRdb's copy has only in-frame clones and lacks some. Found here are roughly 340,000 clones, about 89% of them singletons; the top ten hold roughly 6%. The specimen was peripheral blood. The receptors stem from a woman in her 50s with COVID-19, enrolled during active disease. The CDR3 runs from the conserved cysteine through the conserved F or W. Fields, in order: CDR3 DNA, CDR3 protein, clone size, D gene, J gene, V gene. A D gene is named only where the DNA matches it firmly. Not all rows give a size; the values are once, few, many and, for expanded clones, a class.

cdr3_nt: TGTGCCAGTAGTAATCCCGGGACAGGGAGCTCCTACGAGCAGTACTTC
cdr3_aa: CASSNPGTGSSYEQYF
clone_size: NA
d_call: TRBD1
j_call: TRBJ2-7
v_call: TRBV19

cdr3_nt: TGTGCCAGCAGTTTTTTGGCTTGGACTGAAGCTTTCTTT
cdr3_aa: CASSFLAWTEAFF
clone_size: once
d_call: NA
j_call: TRBJ1-1
v_call: TRBV12-3/TRBV12-4

cdr3_nt: TGCAGCAGCCACGGAGAGCGGGATACGCAGTATTTT
cdr3_aa: CSSHGERDTQYF
clone_size: NA
d_call: NA
j_call: TRBJ2-3
v_call: TRBV29-1

cdr3_nt: TGCAGCGTTGACTCCCCGGACAGCTCCACTGAAGCTTTCTTT
cdr3_aa: CSVDSPDSSTEAFF
clone_size: NA
d_call: NA
j_call: TRBJ1-1
v_call: TRBV29-1

cdr3_nt: TGCAGCGTTGCATCCAGGGATGGTAACAGCTACACCTTC
cdr3_aa: CSVASRDGNSYTF
clone_size: once
d_call: NA
j_call: TRBJ1-2
v_call: TRBV29-1

cdr3_nt: TGTGCCAGCAGACCGACAGGGGTCTACGAGCAGTACTTC
cdr3_aa: CASRPTGVYEQYF
clone_size: NA
d_call: TRBD1
j_call: TRBJ2-7
v_call: TRBV12-3/TRBV12-4

cdr3_nt: TGTGCCAGCTCACCCCGGGACAGCGATGGCTACACCTTC
cdr3_aa: CASSPRDSDGYTF
clone_size: NA
d_call: TRBD1
j_call: TRBJ1-2
v_call: TRBV18

cdr3_nt: TGTGCCTGGAGTGTTGGGGGGGCCCACTACGAGCAGTACTTC
cdr3_aa: CAWSVGGAHYEQYF
clone_size: once
d_call: NA
j_call: TRBJ2-7
v_call: TRBV30

cdr3_nt: TGTGCCAGCAGTCCCCCAATGAGACAGGGTATCAGTCGGGGGCAGTTCTTC
cdr3_aa: CASSPPMRQGISRGQFF
clone_size: NA
d_call: TRBD1
j_call: TRBJ2-1
v_call: TRBV27

cdr3_nt: TGTGCCAGCAGTAGATTACAGTCAAACTCCTACGAGCAGTACTTC
cdr3_aa: CASSRLQSNSYEQYF
clone_size: NA
d_call: NA
j_call: TRBJ2-7
v_call: TRBV6-5

cdr3_nt: TGTGCCAGCAGCCAAGGGGGAGGGTCCTACAATGAGCAGTTCTTC
cdr3_aa: CASSQGGGSYNEQFF
clone_size: NA
d_call: TRBD2
j_call: TRBJ2-1
v_call: TRBV3-1/TRBV3-2

cdr3_nt: TGTGCCAGCAGCCAAGTAGCGGGGTACACTGAAGCTTTCTTT
cdr3_aa: CASSQVAGYTEAFF
clone_size: few
d_call: NA
j_call: TRBJ1-1
v_call: TRBV3-1/TRBV3-2

cdr3_nt: TGTGCCAGCAGCGGAGCTAGCGGGAGGAACTACAATGAGCAGTTCTTC
cdr3_aa: CASSGASGRNYNEQFF
clone_size: NA
d_call: TRBD2
j_call: TRBJ2-1
v_call: TRBV11-2

cdr3_nt: TGTGCCAGCAGGGTACAGGGACGTTTGAACACTGAAGCTTTCTTT
cdr3_aa: CASRVQGRLNTEAFF
clone_size: once
d_call: NA
j_call: TRBJ1-1
v_call: TRBV2

cdr3_nt: TGTGCCTGGAGTGAGTCCCGGTACAATGAGCAGTTCTTC
cdr3_aa: CAWSESRYNEQFF
clone_size: NA
d_call: NA
j_call: TRBJ2-1
v_call: TRBV30

cdr3_nt: TGCGCCAGCAGTAAACTAGCAGGGACAGATACGCAGTATTTT
cdr3_aa: CASSKLAGTDTQYF
clone_size: NA
d_call: NA
j_call: TRBJ2-3
v_call: TRBV10-1

cdr3_nt: TGTGCCAGCAGCTTTAGAGCGGGAGGGCCGCTTGGTTACGAGCAGTACTTC
cdr3_aa: CASSFRAGGPLGYEQYF
clone_size: NA
d_call: TRBD2
j_call: TRBJ2-7
v_call: TRBV7-2

cdr3_nt: TGTGCCAGCTCACCCGACAGATATGGCTACACCTTC
cdr3_aa: CASSPDRYGYTF
clone_size: once
d_call: NA
j_call: TRBJ1-2
v_call: TRBV18

cdr3_nt: TGTGCCAGCAGTGAAGGGGGGGGAACAAAAGAGACCCAGTACTTC
cdr3_aa: CASSEGGGTKETQYF
clone_size: NA
d_call: TRBD2
j_call: TRBJ2-5
v_call: TRBV6-1

cdr3_nt: TGTGCTAGTGGTTTGCTGGGGGGCTACAATGAGCAGTTCTTC
cdr3_aa: CASGLLGGYNEQFF
clone_size: NA
d_call: NA
j_call: TRBJ2-1
v_call: TRBV12-5

cdr3_nt: TGCGCCAGCAGCCAAGAACACCGGGCTAGCGGGACAATCTACGAGCAGTACTTC
cdr3_aa: CASSQEHRASGTIYEQYF
clone_size: NA
d_call: TRBD2
j_call: TRBJ2-7
v_call: TRBV4-1

cdr3_nt: TGTGCCAGCAGCTTGGCTGCGGGAGTACCGGATACGCAGTATTTT
cdr3_aa: CASSLAAGVPDTQYF
clone_size: NA
d_call: TRBD2
j_call: TRBJ2-3
v_call: TRBV5-4

cdr3_nt: TGTGCTAGTGGCCCAGGGGTCCGGAACACCGGGGAGCTGTTTTTT
cdr3_aa: CASGPGVRNTGELFF
clone_size: NA
d_call: NA
j_call: TRBJ2-2
v_call: TRBV12-5

cdr3_nt: TGTGCCAGTAGTCCGGGGACATTCGACAGTGAGCAGTTCTTC
cdr3_aa: CASSPGTFDSEQFF
clone_size: NA
d_call: NA
j_call: TRBJ2-1
v_call: TRBV19

cdr3_nt: TGTGCCAGTAGTATGGCGGGGGGTCAGTACGAGCAGTACTTC
cdr3_aa: CASSMAGGQYEQYF
clone_size: NA
d_call: TRBD2
j_call: TRBJ2-7
v_call: TRBV19

cdr3_nt: TGTGCCAGCAGCTTAAGGTTGGAGGGGTGGGACATTCAGTACTTC
cdr3_aa: CASSLRLEGWDIQYF
clone_size: NA
d_call: NA
j_call: TRBJ2-4
v_call: TRBV11-2

cdr3_nt: TGTGCCAGCAGCTCGGGACTAGGGGCTGGCGGGGAGCTGTTTTTT
cdr3_aa: CASSSGLGAGGELFF
clone_size: NA
d_call: TRBD2
j_call: TRBJ2-2
v_call: TRBV7-2